The rows below give T cell receptor beta chains drawn from one sample of a study of OX40 agonist ivuxolimab in advanced cancers. Profiling relied on immunoSEQ multiplex PCR, and the TCRdb table lists in-frame clones only, not all of them. Of more than 50,000 clones listed, about 87% are singletons. The sample in question was CD4+ or CD8+ T cells sorted from blood, obtained in a trial of the OX40 agonist ivuxolimab. The receptor source for this set is an adult with an advanced solid tumor such as melanoma, head and neck, liver or kidney cancer. Each CDR3 is given with its conserved first and last residue.

TRBV6-1 | CASSDHPDTQYF
TRBV2 | CASSRKGGGETQYF
TRBV9 | CASSAGQGLAGYSTDTQYF
TRBV28 | CASSLEGEQFF
TRBV5-4 | CASSLTGRGAETQYF
TRBV27 | CASSLRETQYF
TRBV10-3 | CAISGGLPTDTQYF
TRBV6-5 | CASSYTGLAPNTEAFF
TRBV19 | CASSTLRNEQFF
TRBV10-2 | CASSDPIGYGYTF
TRBV7-9 | CASSLVDRNTEAFF
TRBV9 | CASSGGQGSLVGELFF
TRBV5-4 | CASSLDRPIGNEQFF
TRBV6-6 | CASNPQGVRTEAFF
TRBV6-1 | CASTDYTEAFF
TRBV5-6 | CASSLDRGRETQYF
TRBV2 | CASRNEKLFF
TRBV19 | CASSIQRGNEKLFF
TRBV28 | CASSSGTRGADTQYF
TRBV18 | CASSKEQTNTEAFF
TRBV4-3 | CASSQVRDGGNTIYF
TRBV11-3 | CASSQLSQETQYF
TRBV5-4 | CASSWGTASYEQYF
TRBV2 | CASSEGQGWQPQHF
TRBV7-2 | CASSPRRGGLETQYF
TRBV19 | CASSPRSPTAGGGKTQYF
TRBV5-6 | CASSLAGGPPNYEQYF
TRBV19 | CASLRDSTFYGYTF
TRBV5-4 | CASRPTNRDSTEAFF
TRBV5-6 | CASSPGQINSPLHF
TRBV7-6 | CASSPSGGEQFF
TRBV29-1 | CSVQGGRAPDTQYF
TRBV5-4 | CASSFAGGRNTIYF
TRBV4-3 | CASSQNGLSQPQHF
TRBV10-3 | CAISESLYGYTF
TRBV6-1 | CASSEYVTYF
TRBV7-8 | CASSLVRFETQYF
TRBV9 | CASSVDSVPNTIYF
TRBV28 | CASSLLGGTQPQHF
TRBV20-1 | CSGWDPWEQYF
TRBV27 | CASSGQGAYNEQFF
TRBV29-1 | CSVDRLASYNEQFF
TRBV19 | CVSRGVSGQETQYF
TRBV7-8 | CASSSRSSGNTIYF
TRBV28 | CASSTGLVIKVQFF
TRBV2 | CASSDRKVPEAFF
TRBV18 | CASSPPGQGPEETQYF
TRBV12-5 | CASGSAGTGDTEAFF
TRBV10-3 | CAISEWEAQPQHF
TRBV5-1 | CASSLLSGANSGNTIYF
TRBV27 | CASKGTGFSPLHF
TRBV2 | CASSVLAGFTDTQYF
TRBV11-2 | CASSSGERTRLANEQFF
TRBV6-1 | CASSENHSNQPQHF
TRBV7-2 | CASSPRPAGEGELFF